This is a list of T cell receptor beta chains from one sample in a study of OX40 agonist ivuxolimab in advanced cancers. Here immunoSEQ multiplex PCR was the method, and the copy in TCRdb shows in-frame clones only, minus some. In the table there are tens of thousands of clones, 92% of which are singletons. The material was CD4+ or CD8+ T cells sorted from blood, obtained in a trial of the OX40 agonist ivuxolimab. The source of these receptors is an adult with an advanced solid tumor such as melanoma, head and neck, liver or kidney cancer. The conserved cysteine and the conserved F or W are not part of the CDR3 here. Clone size appears in some rows only: once, few, many, or a class for an expanded clone.

j_call v_call clone_size cdr3_aa
TRBJ2-5 TRBV18 . ASSPDHGAQY
TRBJ2-1 TRBV7-2 . ASSLIGDEQF
TRBJ2-1 TRBV28 . ATGTAYNEQF
TRBJ2-7 TRBV6-5 . ASSFAGTSVDEQY
TRBJ2-1 TRBV25-1 . ASTQPPGTGYNEQF
TRBJ1-1 TRBV5-1 . ASSQPAGGTEAF
TRBJ1-1 TRBV29-1 . SGGHRPLMGEAF
TRBJ1-1 TRBV14 once ASSQDRTRRAF
TRBJ1-5 TRBV28 . ASSQRDQPQH
TRBJ2-7 TRBV4-1 . ASSPLGQGGGEQY
TRBJ1-1 TRBV5-4 . ASSLTQAWTEAF
TRBJ1-2 TRBV5-1 . ASSLHTSSGGYT
TRBJ2-5 TRBV7-2 . ASSFNRVETQY
TRBJ2-2 TRBV6-1 . ASSEGAGGAGELF
TRBJ2-7 TRBV28 . ASSLRDRDIGEQY
TRBJ2-7 TRBV19 . ASSIQGVPYEQY
TRBJ1-4 TRBV5-5 . ASSRGGIGEKLF
TRBJ1-1 TRBV7-9 . ASSWGPLDTEAF
TRBJ2-1 TRBV6-5 . ASSPQSLSYNEQF
TRBJ1-3 TRBV2 . ASRRGQGPGNTIY
TRBJ2-7 TRBV15 . ATSQSTTYPEQY
TRBJ2-7 TRBV28 . ASSGTGGSFWGPYEQY